The entry that follows covers one T cell receptor (beta chain) sequence. TCRdb re-called the 5' RACE reads with MiXCR, one entry per CDR3 protein. The sample lists over 300,000 distinct CDR3 sequences; more than 20% were seen once. The data stem from a study of T-cell memory formation after mild COVID-19. Germline V gives CDR1 SGHTA, CDR2 FQGNSA. V lost 1 base, J lost 0 bases, and 7 bases lay in between. The CDR3 spans 16 residues. The chain has TRBV7-2 and TRBJ2-6, with D hard to call. The specimen was PBMCs or a T cell subset sorted from them (not recorded which). This TCR was recovered from a man younger than 30 who had mild COVID-19 (a few samples of this study predate the infection). Cell type and time point are not known. The CDR3 nucleotides read TGTGCCAGCAGCTTAGGAGTGGCCTCTGGGGCCAACGTCCTGACTTTC. The encoded protein is CASSLGVASGANVLTF. Filled out from reference TRBV7-2 and TRBJ2-6, the complete variable domain reads GAGVSQSPSNKVTEKGKDVELRCDPISGHTALYWYRQSLGQGLEFLIYFQGNSAPDKSGLPSDRFSAERTGGSVSTLTIQRTQQEDSAVYLCASSLGVASGANVLTFGAGSRLTVL.